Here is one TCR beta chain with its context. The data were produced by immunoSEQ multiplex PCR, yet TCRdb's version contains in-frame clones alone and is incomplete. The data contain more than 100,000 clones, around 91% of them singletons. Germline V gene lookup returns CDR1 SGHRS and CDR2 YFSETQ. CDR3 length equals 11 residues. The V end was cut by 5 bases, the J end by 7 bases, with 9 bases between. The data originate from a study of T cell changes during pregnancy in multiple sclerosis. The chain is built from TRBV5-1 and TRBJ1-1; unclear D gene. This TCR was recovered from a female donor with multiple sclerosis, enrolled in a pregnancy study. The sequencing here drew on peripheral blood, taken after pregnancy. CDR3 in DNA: TGCGCCAGCAGTCCGGGAGTTGAAGCTTTCTTT. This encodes CASSPGVEAFF.